A single T cell receptor beta chain is shown here with its context. This clone was observed a single time. The target of this receptor is not known. No quality values exist for individual bases; no much larger clone is one base distant. Whole blood was collected in K2EDTA tubes by collaborating institutions according to the institutions' own protocols. For TCRbeta analysis, collaborators shipped samples in one of three forms: frozen whole blood, isolated PBMCs, or DNA extracted from either of those sample types. CDR3 length: 14 amino acids, cysteine to phenylalanine. The read is trimmed to its CDR3 DNA, 42 bases read in frame from base 1. The germline V gene provides CDR1 MGHRA and CDR2 YSYEKL. V ends up 4 bases short and J 7 bases short, with an unmatched junction base count of 7. The sample belongs to a study of blood T cell repertoires in COVID-19 (dated by TCRdb to 2020 to 2021). At the level of the whole study: Collaborator samples came from the United States, Italy and Spain and covered acute and convalescent phases of COVID-19. The prospective study material was composed of cDNA or gDNA derived from T cells, B-cell-depleted T cells, or PBMCs. Deeply sampled blood TCRbeta repertoires from subjects exposed to, actively infected with, or recovered from COVID-19 were included in the dataset. The repertoires were made available in a free public database intended to serve as a resource for research on the immune response to SARS-CoV-2. The samples were drawn from the first 160 participants of the ongoing ImmuneRACE study and from 1,200 or so subjects provided by 6 global collaborators. A de-identified subject ID, COVID-19 status, age in years and sex were almost always included in the sample metadata. Where available, HLA class I and class II types were taken from metadata supplied by the sample provider and were not determined by assay-based typing. On the study overall, not on this receptor specifically: Clinical and demographic metadata were provided uncurated, with the amount varying by source and participant.

TCRbeta CDR3 regions were amplified from genomic DNA by means of the immunoSEQ Assay, a bias-controlled multiplex PCR. Turning to the authors' computational methods: The number of nucleated cells in each sample was estimated from the amplification of reference gene primers within the assay. To quantify the absolute abundance of each unique TCRbeta CDR3 rearrangement, sequence reads were collapsed and filtered. For each sample, productive Simpson clonality was calculated by taking the square root of Simpson's diversity index across productive rearrangements. This is the immuneACCESS table as TCRdb keeps it, with only in-frame sequences that have V and J called. A part of the clones is gone; compared with another copy, unresolved V genes explain less than half, and the rest is unexplained. The D gene and trimming were derived from the DNA, and the V and J assignments and clone size from that table. The sample profile shows about 180,000 clones; approximately 80% of them were found once. Roughly 7.1% of the sample is held by the ten biggest clonotypes.

The sequencing input was peripheral blood. This TCR derives from a human donor in a cohort sampled during active COVID-19. The chain couples TRBV4-1 to TRBJ1-2; 9 bases in between match TRBD1. The CDR3 in this case is CASSPTTGGVGYTF. The DNA reads TGCGCCAGCAGCCCTACGACAGGGGGTGTTGGCTACACCTTC.